These 27 T cell receptor beta chains originate from one sample sequenced in a study of control samples from healthy donors and cancer patients. Profiling relied on immunoSEQ multiplex PCR, and the TCRdb table lists in-frame clones only, not all of them. The sample carries about 220,000 clones, over 90% recorded once. The sequencing input was blood. The receptors were gathered from a man in his fifties in good health.

Points on this clone: At one boundary the junction diverges from the germline segment, which might be a read error. The chain is built from TRBV7-9 and TRBJ1-1; D gene uncertain. CDR1 SEHNR and CDR2 FQNEAQ come from the germline V gene (reference sequence). This CDR3 region has 11 residues. In DNA, the CDR3 is TGTGCCAGCAGCTTAGGCCCGGGCTTAATCTTT. It yields the protein CASSLGPGLIF.

The V gene is TRBV2, the J gene TRBJ1-2; D remains unclear. Trimming took off 2 bases at V and 7 bases at J, with 11 bases between the two ends. Germline lookup yields CDR1 SNHLY and CDR2 FYNNEI. This CDR3 spans 13 amino acids. CDR3 nucleotides: TGTGCCAGCAGTGAATCCCCAACGGGTGGCTACACCTTC. It is translated as CASSESPTGGYTF. Looking up the rest from reference TRBV2 and TRBJ1-2 gives the full variable domain: EPEVTQTPSHQVTQMGQEVILRCVPISNHLYFYWYRQILGQKVEFLVSFYNNEISEKSEIFDDQFSVERPDGSNFTLKIRSTKLEDSAMYFCASSESPTGGYTFGSGTRLTVV.

The chain combines TRBV6-5 with TRBJ1-6, with D unclear. From germline, CDR1 is MNHEY and CDR2 SVGAGI. The length of the CDR3 is 12 residues. V lost 8 bases to trimming and J lost 7 bases, with 9 bases between them. In DNA form, the CDR3 reads TGTGCCAGCGCAAGTTCGAATTCACCCCTCCACTTT. It is translated as CASASSNSPLHF.

This chain joins TRBV30 and TRBJ2-7; D possibly corresponds to TRBD1 (5 bases). The CDR3 loop spans 11 amino acids. Germline V CDR1 and CDR2: GTSNPN, SVGIG (reference sequence). Trimming stripped 2 bases from V and 3 bases from J, with 5 bases between. CDR3 in amino acids: CAWSQGYEQYF. The DNA of the CDR3 is TGTGCCTGGAGTCAGGGCTACGAGCAGTACTTC.

This rearrangement joins TRBV6-6 to TRBJ2-2; no clear D. V lost 7 bases, J lost 7 bases, and 16 bases lay in between. Germline lookup yields CDR1 MNHNY and CDR2 SVGAGI (reference sequence). This CDR3 comprises 14 residues. Written as DNA, the CDR3 is TGTGCCAGCAAACTCAACATCCTTGACGGGGAGCTGTTTTTT. This translates into CASKLNILDGELFF.

The chain has TRBV11-3 and TRBJ2-1; D might be TRBD1 (5 bases). Looked up from germline, CDR1 is SGHNT and CDR2 is YENEEA. V lost 3 bases, J lost 5 bases, and 14 bases lay in between. The CDR3 length is 15 residues. The CDR3 is CASSLAGPGNNEQFF. The CDR3 nucleotides are TGTGCCAGCAGCTTGGCAGGGCCCGGCAACAATGAGCAGTTCTTC.

This chain links TRBV9 with TRBJ1-1; possibly TRBD1 for D (6 bases). V dropped 3 bases and J dropped 3 bases, with 21 bases sitting between them. Germline CDR1 SGDLS, CDR2 YYNGEE. CDR3 length: 17 amino acids. In DNA form, the CDR3 reads TGTGCCAGCAGCGCGAGGGGACACCCGGGGAGGGACACTGAAGCTTTCTTT. Protein product: CASSARGHPGRDTEAFF. The whole variable domain, filled in from reference TRBV9 and TRBJ1-1, reads DSGVTQTPKHLITATGQRVTLRCSPRSGDLSVYWYQQSLDQGLQFLIQYYNGEERAKGNILERFSAQQFPDLHSELNLSSLELGDSALYFCASSARGHPGRDTEAFFGQGTRLTVV.

In DNA form, the CDR3 reads TGTGCCAGCAGTTATCCGGGACGAGTGACCACTGAAGCTTTCTTT. It encodes CASSYPGRVTTEAFF. V and J are TRBV6-2 or TRBV6-3 and TRBJ1-1, with D perhaps matching TRBD1 (5 bases). There are 15 residues in the CDR3. V was trimmed by 3 bases and J by 4 bases, leaving 15 bases between them. The V gene's germline CDR1 is MNHEY and CDR2 SVGEGT.

The chain is built from TRBV7-6 and TRBJ2-1; 8 positions match TRBD2. Per the germline V gene, CDR1 is SGHVS and CDR2 is FNYEAQ. There are 16 residues in the CDR3. V lost 7 bases, J lost 6 bases, and 14 bases stayed unmatched. CDR3 loop: CASTLGGGTWGNEQFF. CDR3 in DNA: TGTGCCAGCACCCTTGGCGGGGGGACGTGGGGCAATGAGCAGTTCTTC.

V usage is TRBV7-3 and J usage is TRBJ2-1; D gene ambiguous. CDR3 size: 13 residues. V shed 1 base and J shed 12 bases, with 13 bases lying between them. Germline-derived CDR1 and CDR2 are SGHTA and FQGTGA. Here the CDR3 reads CASSLMLTSTQFF. The CDR3 coding sequence is TGTGCCAGCAGCTTAATGTTGACCTCGACGCAGTTCTTC.

The V gene is TRBV9, the J gene TRBJ2-7; D is possibly TRBD1 or TRBD2 (5 bases each). The CDR3 loop spans 14 amino acids. The germline gives CDR1 SGDLS, CDR2 YYNGEE. V shed 0 bases and J shed 1 base, with 8 bases lying between them. In DNA form, the CDR3 reads TGTGCCAGCAGCGTAGGGGACGTGTCCTACGAGCAGTACTTC. Amino acids: CASSVGDVSYEQYF.

The gene calls are TRBV5-5 and TRBJ1-1; 7 bases fit TRBD1. Germline V lookup: CDR1 SGHKS, CDR2 YYEKEE (reference sequence). The CDR3 runs 14 residues. With V trimmed by 4 bases and J by 1 base, 4 bases remained unmatched. The chain's CDR3 is CASSQGQTNTEAFF. CDR3 bases: TGTGCCAGCAGCCAGGGACAGACGAACACTGAAGCTTTCTTT.

With regard to this clone: Other nucleotide sequences from this sample produce the same CDR3. This rearrangement joins TRBV6-5 to TRBJ1-1, with D unclear. The CDR3 consists of 11 residues. V gave up 0 bases and J gave up 11 bases, with 7 bases separating them. The germline V gene has CDR1 MNHEY and CDR2 SVGAGI. The chain's CDR3 is CASSYSGKAFF. In DNA form, the CDR3 reads TGTGCCAGCAGTTACTCAGGGAAGGCTTTCTTT.

The rearrangement links TRBV28 to TRBJ1-2; TRBD1 matches 8 bases. The germline gives CDR1 MDHEN, CDR2 SYDVKM. The V and J ends lost 5 bases and 1 base, in that order; junction bases with no gene match: 12. CDR3 length equals 17 residues. DNA of the CDR3: TGTGCCAGCAGTCCCGACAGGGGCAGGTTAATTAACTATGGCTACACCTTC. Translating it yields CASSPDRGRLINYGYTF.

This chain connects TRBV18 to TRBJ2-5; D possibly corresponds to TRBD1 (6 bases). The CDR3 is 13 residues long. Between the trimmed V and J ends, which lost 6 bases and 5 bases, there was a span of 13 bases. The germline V gene has CDR1 KGHSH and CDR2 LQKENI. CDR3 amino acids: CASSSGQRETQYF. In DNA, the CDR3 is TGTGCCAGCTCCTCGGGACAAAGGGAGACCCAGTACTTC.

This sequence joins TRBV19 and TRBJ2-7; 11 bases map to TRBD1. Germline V gene lookup returns CDR1 LNHDA and CDR2 SQIVND (reference sequence). J lost 7 bases, V lost 8 bases, and 10 bases had no gene match. This CDR3 is built from 14 residues. DNA for the CDR3: TGTGCCAGTTATTTGGGGGACAGGGGGTCTGAGCAGTACGTC. Translating it yields CASYLGDRGSEQYV.

This chain links TRBV12-5 with TRBJ2-7; 10 bases are a match to TRBD1. This CDR3 contains 16 residues. With V trimmed by 6 bases and J by 6 bases, 14 bases remained unmatched. Germline V CDR1 and CDR2: LGHNT, FRNRAP. The CDR3 loop reads CASGLSGDRGLGEQYV. DNA for the CDR3: TGTGCTAGTGGCTTGTCCGGGGACAGGGGTTTGGGCGAGCAGTACGTC.

This clone was observed once. This chain connects TRBV5-1 to TRBJ2-1, with 7 nucleotides matching TRBD1. The CDR3 loop spans 15 amino acids. Per germline, CDR1 SGHRS and CDR2 YFSETQ. J was trimmed by 9 bases and V by 5 bases; bases with no gene match: 14. The CDR3 spells CASRRRVPQGSEQFF. CDR3 DNA sequence: TGCGCCAGCAGACGCCGGGTCCCACAGGGGAGTGAGCAGTTCTTC.

The genes are TRBV7-8 and TRBJ2-2; 8 bases agree with TRBD1. CDR3 length: 18 amino acids. The trim removed 5 bases at V and 7 bases at J, leaving 18 bases unmatched. Germline V gene sequence: CDR1 SGHVS, CDR2 FQNEAQ. The CDR3: CASSPGPSTGVFGGELFF. DNA for the CDR3: TGTGCCAGCAGCCCTGGGCCATCGACAGGGGTTTTTGGCGGGGAGCTGTTTTTT.

The chain recombines TRBV5-1 with TRBJ1-5; weak D call: TRBD1 (6 bases). Germline V gene sequence: CDR1 SGHRS, CDR2 YFSETQ. The CDR3 extends over 15 amino acids. V was trimmed by 0 bases and J by 3 bases, leaving 10 bases between them. The CDR3 region has the DNA TGCGCCAGCAGCTTGGAAGGGGGTATCAATCAGCCCCAGCATTTT. It translates to CASSLEGGINQPQHF.

This chain uses TRBV5-1 with TRBJ2-3; D possibly matches TRBD1 or TRBD2 (5 bases each). V was pared by 3 bases and J by 2 bases, with 13 bases between. CDR3 length: 15 amino acids. CDR1 is SGHRS, CDR2 YFSETQ, per germline. CDR3 sequence: CASSSGTGNTDTQYF. CDR3 sequence (DNA): TGCGCCAGCAGCTCCGGGACGGGAAACACAGATACGCAGTATTTT.

The chain employs TRBV5-1 and TRBJ2-2; no clear D. The V and J ends lost 3 bases and 7 bases respectively, with 10 bases between them. Germline-derived CDR1 and CDR2 are SGHRS and YFSETQ. This CDR3 contains 13 residues. The CDR3 sequence: CASSSPQGGELFF. The CDR3 DNA reads TGCGCCAGCAGCTCCCCGCAAGGCGGGGAGCTGTTTTTT.

The chain joins TRBV9 to TRBJ2-3; tentative D call: TRBD2 (6 bases). The CDR3 runs 17 residues. The germline V and J ends were trimmed by 4 bases and 4 bases, with 22 bases remaining between them. Germline V gives CDR1 SGDLS, CDR2 YYNGEE. CDR3 loop: CASSSRPGVGGADTQYF. The CDR3 DNA follows: TGTGCCAGCAGCTCCCGCCCTGGGGTGGGAGGCGCAGATACGCAGTATTTT.

The chain uses TRBV3-1 (or the pseudogene TRBV3-2) and TRBJ1-1; no clear D. CDR3 length equals 15 residues. Germline V lookup: CDR1 LGHDT, CDR2 YNNKEL (reference sequence). Trimming removed 2 bases at V and 3 bases at J, with 13 bases between. The CDR3 is CASSQSTRWHTEAFF. CDR3 nucleotide sequence: TGTGCCAGCAGCCAATCTACCAGGTGGCACACTGAAGCTTTCTTT.

J is TRBJ2-7 and V is TRBV28, with TRBD1 identical over 9 bases. The CDR3 is made up of 13 amino acids. Losses at the gene ends were 5 bases for V and 6 bases for J; bases not matched to a gene: 5. Per germline, CDR1 MDHEN and CDR2 SYDVKM. CDR3 sequence reads: CASSPGQGGEQYV. The CDR3 DNA is TGTGCCAGCAGTCCGGGACAGGGAGGCGAGCAGTACGTC.

V usage is TRBV5-4 and J usage is TRBJ1-1, with 8 nucleotides matching TRBD1. V dropped 4 bases and J dropped 3; count of bases not matched to a gene: 5. The V gene's germline CDR1 is SGHNT and CDR2 YYREEE (reference sequence). The CDR3 loop spans 14 amino acids. CDR3 sequence (DNA): TGTGCCAGCAGCGCAGGGGGCACGGACACTGAAGCTTTCTTT. Encoded protein: CASSAGGTDTEAFF.

As for this clone: Other nucleotide sequences from this sample produce the same CDR3. The V gene is TRBV3-1 (or the pseudogene TRBV3-2), the J gene TRBJ1-3; D is ambiguous. This CDR3 is 14 amino acids long. With 1 base removed from V and 1 base from J, the gap between germline ends came to 5 bases. The germline gives CDR1 LGHDT, CDR2 YNNKEL (reference sequence). CDR3 loop: CASSQGSSGNTIYF. CDR3 in DNA: TGTGCCAGCAGCCAAGGGTCGTCTGGAAACACCATATATTTT.